The entry that follows covers one T cell receptor (beta chain) sequence. The data originate from a study of blood T cells in healthy people across ages. The V and J ends lost 3 bases and 8 bases, in that order; junction bases with no gene match: 9. CDR1 DFQATT and CDR2 SNEGSKA come from the germline V gene (reference sequence). The CDR3 is 14 amino acids. For the second PCR, which ran for about 6 to 11 cycles, a sample-barcoded 5' primer and a J-beta primer mix were used. TCRdb reprocessed the 5' RACE reads via MiXCR and lists one record per CDR3 protein. In the table there are 750,000 to 850,000 distinct CDR3 sequences, 25% of which are singletons. These records were also assigned to another study, of T cells of mothers and their children.

The TCR originated in a boy younger than 18 in good health. The chain recombines TRBV20-1 with TRBJ2-1; 8 bases line up with TRBD2. Sequencing input: blood. CDR3 sequence (DNA): TGCAGTGCTAGGGACGGGAGGGCCTTAGATGAGCAGTTCTTC. Translating it yields CSARDGRALDEQFF.